The text below deals with one T cell receptor (beta chain). There is no known antigen for this receptor. No much larger clone is present one base from it, and per-base qualities are unavailable. Based on the germline V gene, the CDR1 and CDR2 sequences are MNHEY and SVGAGI. Measured from the cysteine to the phenylalanine, the CDR3 is 14 residues long. This entry keeps only the CDR3 DNA: 42 bases, framed from base 1. V was cut back by 2 bases and J by 6 bases, leaving a gap of 14 bases between them. Enrolling through a virtual design, the prospective study's participants ranged in age from roughly 18 to 90 years and lived across roughly 24 United States geographic areas. To assign participants to cohorts, the prospective study relied on clinical history that participants themselves reported in a screening survey and a study questionnaire. ImmuneRACE Cohort 3 recovered participants were defined by two consecutive negative NP/OP PCR tests, healthcare professional clearance, or symptom resolution. In the prospective study, mobile phlebotomists collected whole blood, serum and a nasopharyngeal or oropharyngeal swab from each participant. Over a roughly two-month period, participants in the prospective study had the option of providing additional blood draws and questionnaires. Before DNA extraction, prospective study blood samples were shipped either frozen or at room temperature.

This record belongs to a study of blood T cell repertoires in COVID-19 (TCRdb year 2020). Background on the whole study: The collaborator samples originated in the United States, Italy and Spain and spanned the acute and convalescent phases of COVID-19. Samples came from the ongoing ImmuneRACE study (first 160 participants) plus 1,254 subjects from 6 global collaborators. The repertoires were released in a freely available public database intended as a resource for research on the immune response to SARS-CoV-2. A de-identified subject ID, COVID-19 status, age in years and sex were almost always included in the sample metadata. The material from the prospective study consisted of cDNA or gDNA derived from T cells, B-cell-depleted T cells, or PBMCs. Deeply sampled blood TCRbeta repertoires from subjects exposed to, actively infected with, or recovered from COVID-19 were included in the dataset. HLA class I and class II types, where available, came from metadata supplied by the sample provider rather than from assay-based typing.

Overall study results and their limits: The amount of clinical and demographic metadata varied by source and participant and was provided uncurated.

The immunoSEQ Assay, a bias-controlled multiplex PCR, was used to amplify TCRbeta CDR3 regions from genomic DNA. The paper's processing steps were these. The number of nucleated cells in each sample was estimated by amplification of reference gene primers within the assay. Sequence reads were collapsed and filtered to measure the absolute abundance of every unique TCRbeta CDR3 rearrangement. Productive Simpson clonality was computed per sample as the square root of Simpson's diversity index over productive rearrangements. TCRdb carries this immuneACCESS record with in-frame sequences only. Its versions omit some clonotypes, under half of them owing to an unresolved V gene in the studies checked, with the rest unexplained. D and trimming come from the DNA, and the V and J calls and clone size come from that table. The sample table records 250,000 to 350,000 clones; approximately 85% of these occur just once. The ten top clones hold approximately 4% of the sample.

The receptor was isolated from a woman between 25 and 40 years old who had recovered from COVID-19. The receptor chain draws on TRBV6-5 and TRBJ2-7, with TRBD2 as a weak D call on 6 bases. The sequencing sample was made of PBMCs or T cells enriched from blood (not recorded which). The CDR3 reads as follows: CASSYGSMGGEQYF. The nucleotide sequence reads TGTGCCAGCAGTTACGGCTCAATGGGGGGCGAGCAGTACTTC.